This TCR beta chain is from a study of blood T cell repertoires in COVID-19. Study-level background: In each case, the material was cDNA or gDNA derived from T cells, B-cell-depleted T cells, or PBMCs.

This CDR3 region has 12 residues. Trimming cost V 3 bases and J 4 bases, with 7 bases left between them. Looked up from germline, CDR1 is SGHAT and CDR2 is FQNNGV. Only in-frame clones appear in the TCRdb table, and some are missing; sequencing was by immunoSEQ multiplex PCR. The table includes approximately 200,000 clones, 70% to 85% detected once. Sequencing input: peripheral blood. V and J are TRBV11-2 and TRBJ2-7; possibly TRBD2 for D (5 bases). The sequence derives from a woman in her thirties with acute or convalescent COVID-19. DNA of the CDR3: TGTGCCAGCAGCTTGAGGGTATACGAGCAGTACTTC. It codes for CASSLRVYEQYF.